Each of the 17 T cell receptor beta chains below was sequenced from the same sample in a study of blood T cells in healthy people across ages. Combining a sample-barcoded 5' primer with a J-beta primer mix, a second PCR ran for about 7 to 11 cycles. In TCRdb, the 5' RACE reads were re-called with MiXCR into one record per CDR3 protein. The sample records approximately 1,700,000 distinct CDR3 sequences, approximately 39% being singletons. The material sequenced was blood. The receptors originated from a human donor in good health.

This clonotype has a handful of counts. V and J are TRBV27 and TRBJ2-1; D not certain. Trimming cost V 5 bases and J 8 bases, with 19 bases left between them. This CDR3 has 15 amino acids. Germline assignment: CDR1 MNHEY and CDR2 SMNVEV (reference sequence). CDR3 bases: TGTGCCAGCAGTGTGGCCCCCCGGGCGATGGATGAGCAGTTCTTC. It encodes CASSVAPRAMDEQFF.

The count of this clonotype is one. The rearrangement links TRBV20-1 to TRBJ2-7; TRBD1 or TRBD2 may be the D gene (5 bases each). In germline, CDR1 is DFQATT, CDR2 SNEGSKA (reference sequence). V was trimmed by 7 bases and J by 0 bases, leaving 13 bases between them. The CDR3 spans 13 residues. CDR3 sequence reads: CSVRRESSYEQYF. CDR3 DNA: TGCAGTGTCCGCAGGGAGAGCTCCTACGAGCAGTACTTC.

This chain connects TRBV12-3 or TRBV12-4 to TRBJ1-2; D not certain. This CDR3 is built from 14 residues. Trimming stripped 6 bases from V and 3 bases from J, with 14 bases between. The CDR3 nucleotides are TGTGCCAGCAGCCCCCCGGGTGCCCACTATGGCTACACCTTC. Amino acids: CASSPPGAHYGYTF.

The sample holds a few counts of this clonotype. The chain couples TRBV6-2 or TRBV6-3 to TRBJ2-7; TRBD2 might be the D (6 bases). With 4 bases removed from V and 9 bases from J, the gap between germline ends came to 16 bases. Per the germline V gene, CDR1 is MNHEY and CDR2 is SVGEGT. This CDR3 comprises 13 residues. CDR3 bases: TGTGCCAGCAGTTCCAGGGAGGCTTTCGGGCAGTACTTC. This encodes CASSSREAFGQYF.

The chain joins TRBV10-3 to TRBJ2-4, with TRBD1 matching 12 bases. The end of the DNA is better explained by TRBJ2-7, so the J call may be wrong. Germline CDR1 and CDR2: ENHRY and SYGVKD. The CDR3 contains 16 residues. The CDR3 loop is CAISPKAGQGANEQYF. The CDR3 nucleotides read TGTGCCATCAGCCCCAAGGCGGGACAGGGGGCCAACGAGCAGTACTTC.

This clonotype has a count of ten or more. V is TRBV12-3 or TRBV12-4 and J is TRBJ2-7; tentatively, D is TRBD2 (7 bases). V dropped 5 bases and J dropped 0 bases, with 14 bases sitting between them. CDR3 size: 15 residues. DNA of the CDR3: TGTGCCAGCAGTCCTAGGGGGGGGGCCTCCTACGAGCAGTACTTC. Its translation is CASSPRGGASYEQYF.

The chain is built from TRBV7-2 and TRBJ1-1; 8 nucleotides agree with TRBD1. The junction had 15 bases not matched to a gene; V was cut back by 3 bases and J by 0 bases. Germline V lookup: CDR1 SGHTA, CDR2 FQGNSA. CDR3 length: 19 residues. The CDR3 region has the DNA TGTGCCAGCAGCTTCCTACCCATCACCGGGACAGGAATGAACACTGAAGCTTTCTTT. Translated: CASSFLPITGTGMNTEAFF.

J is TRBJ2-7 and V is TRBV6-2 or TRBV6-3, with 9 bases identical to TRBD1. V shed 8 bases, J shed 5 bases, and the junction held 10 bases outside the gene matches. Germline V gene data show CDR1 as MNHEY and CDR2 as SVGEGT. CDR3 size: 14 residues. CDR3 in amino acids: CASGQGLLLNEQYF. The CDR3 coding sequence is TGTGCCAGCGGACAGGGGCTGTTGCTGAACGAGCAGTACTTC.

The chain couples TRBV10-3 to TRBJ2-1, with TRBD2 identical over 8 bases. Germline trimming cut 6 bases from V and 0 bases from J; bases unmatched to any gene: 4. From germline, CDR1 is ENHRY and CDR2 SYGVKD. This CDR3 is built from 15 residues. CDR3 amino acids: CAISVAGSSYNEQFF. CDR3 DNA sequence: TGTGCCATCAGCGTAGCGGGGAGCTCCTACAATGAGCAGTTCTTC.

V is TRBV9 and J is TRBJ2-5; the match to TRBD1 covers 9 bases. The V and J ends lost 2 bases and 2 bases, in that order; junction bases with no gene match: 7. CDR1 SGDLS and CDR2 YYNGEE come from the germline V gene. The CDR3 is 16 amino acids. CDR3 in amino acids: CASSVGGTGLQETQYF. The CDR3, as DNA: TGTGCCAGCAGCGTCGGCGGGACAGGGCTACAAGAGACCCAGTACTTC.

This clonotype showed up just a few times. J is TRBJ1-5 and V is TRBV12-3 or TRBV12-4; TRBD1 matches at 8 bases. CDR3 length: 16 residues. The V segment lost 1 base and the J segment 6 bases; nucleotides outside the gene matches: 8. The CDR3 sequence is CASSLGYRGLGQPQHF. Here the CDR3 DNA reads TGTGCCAGCAGTTTAGGGTACAGGGGGTTGGGTCAGCCCCAGCATTTT.

This sequence joins TRBV5-1 and TRBJ1-4; weak D call: TRBD1 (6 bases). The germline gives CDR1 SGHRS, CDR2 YFSETQ. Trimming left V 7 bases short and J 4 bases short, with 20 bases between. This CDR3 has 16 amino acids. The CDR3 nucleotides read TGCGCCAGCCGTCAATCCCGGACAGCCATTAATGAAAAACTGTTTTTT. It translates to CASRQSRTAINEKLFF.

The V and J genes are TRBV15 and TRBJ1-2; the match to TRBD1 covers 7 bases. Trimming at V came to 0 bases and at J to 3 bases, leaving 4 bases not matched to a gene. The germline CDR1 and CDR2 sequences are LNHNV and YYDKDF (reference sequence). This CDR3 has 15 amino acids. CDR3 in DNA: TGTGCCACCAGCAGAGATCCTGGGACAGACTATGGCTACACCTTC. Its protein product is CATSRDPGTDYGYTF. Using reference TRBV15 and TRBJ1-2 for the parts outside the CDR3, the full variable domain is DAMVIQNPRYQVTQFGKPVTLSCSQTLNHNVMYWYQQKSSQAPKLLFHYYDKDFNNEADTPDNFQSRRPNTSFCFLDIRSPGLGDTAMYLCATSRDPGTDYGYTFGSGTRLTVV.

This clonotype was recorded a few times. Since a much larger clone is just one base distant, this may be a read error. V gene TRBV3-1 combines with J gene TRBJ2-1; the match to TRBD2 covers 11 bases. The CDR3 sequence is 17 residues long. CDR1 and CDR2 from the germline V gene are LGHDT and YNNKEL (reference sequence). Written as DNA, the CDR3 is TGTGCCTGCAGCCAGCAACTAGCGGGGGACCATTACAATGAGCAGTTCTTC. It yields the protein CACSQQLAGDHYNEQFF.

This clonotype was seen only a few times. The chain carries TRBV4-1 and TRBJ2-1; TRBD2 agrees at 7 bases. Germline V gene data show CDR1 as MGHRA and CDR2 as YSYEKL. V dropped 4 bases and J dropped 10; count of bases not matched to a gene: 13. There are 15 residues in the CDR3. The CDR3 DNA follows: TGCGCCAGCAGCCGGGGAAGGGCGCTGGGAGGGGAGCAGTTCTTC. This translates into CASSRGRALGGEQFF.

The rearrangement links TRBV5-1 to TRBJ2-7; 12 bases are a match to TRBD2. The CDR3 consists of 17 residues. Trimming removed 4 bases from V and 1 base from J; junction bases left unmatched: 9. CDR1 is SGHRS and CDR2 is YFSETQ in the germline V gene. CDR3 sequence: CASSLGLAGKGSYEQYF. CDR3 DNA sequence: TGCGCCAGCAGCCTCGGACTAGCGGGGAAAGGGTCCTACGAGCAGTACTTC.

This clonotype was picked up a small number of times. The chain combines TRBV28 with TRBJ2-7; D is possibly TRBD1 (6 bases). CDR3 length equals 14 residues. CDR1 is MDHEN, CDR2 SYDVKM, per germline. Trimming took off 2 bases at V and 3 bases at J, with 11 bases between the two ends. The CDR3: CASSLMGRGYEQYF. CDR3 nucleotide sequence: TGTGCCAGCAGTTTAATGGGCAGGGGCTACGAGCAGTACTTC.